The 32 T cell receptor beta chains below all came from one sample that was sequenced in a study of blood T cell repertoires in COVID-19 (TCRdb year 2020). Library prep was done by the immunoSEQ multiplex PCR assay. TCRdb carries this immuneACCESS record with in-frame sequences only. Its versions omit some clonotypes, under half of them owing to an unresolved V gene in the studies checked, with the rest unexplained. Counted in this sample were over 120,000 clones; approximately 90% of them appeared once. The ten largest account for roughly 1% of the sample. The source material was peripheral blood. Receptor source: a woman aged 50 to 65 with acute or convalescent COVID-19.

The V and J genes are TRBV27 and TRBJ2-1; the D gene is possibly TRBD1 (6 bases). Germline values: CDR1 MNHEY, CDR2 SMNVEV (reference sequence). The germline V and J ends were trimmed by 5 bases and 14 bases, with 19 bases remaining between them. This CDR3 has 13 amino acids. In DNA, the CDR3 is TGTGCCAGCAGTCCTTCGACAGGTTGGACCGAGTTCTTC. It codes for CASSPSTGWTEFF.

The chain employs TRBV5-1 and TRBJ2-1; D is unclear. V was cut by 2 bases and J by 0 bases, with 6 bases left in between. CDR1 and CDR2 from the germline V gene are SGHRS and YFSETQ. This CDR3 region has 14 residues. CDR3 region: CASSLPGSYNEQFF. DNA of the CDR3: TGCGCCAGCAGCTTACCAGGCTCCTACAATGAGCAGTTCTTC.

For the CDR3, the DNA is TGTGCCAGTAGTCGTAAGGACAGCCTCCACGAGCAGTACTTC. This gives the protein CASSRKDSLHEQYF. The chain recombines TRBV19 with TRBJ2-7, with D perhaps TRBD1 (6 bases). The CDR3 extends over 14 amino acids. With 5 bases removed from V and 5 bases from J, the gap between germline ends came to 16 bases. Germline CDR1 reads LNHDA; CDR2 reads SQIVND (reference sequence).

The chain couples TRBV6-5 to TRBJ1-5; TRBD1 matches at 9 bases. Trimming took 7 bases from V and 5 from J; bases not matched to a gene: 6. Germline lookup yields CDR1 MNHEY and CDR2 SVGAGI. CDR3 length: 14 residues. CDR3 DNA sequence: TGTGCCAGCACCGGGACAGGGATGGATCAGCCCCAGCATTTT. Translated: CASTGTGMDQPQHF.

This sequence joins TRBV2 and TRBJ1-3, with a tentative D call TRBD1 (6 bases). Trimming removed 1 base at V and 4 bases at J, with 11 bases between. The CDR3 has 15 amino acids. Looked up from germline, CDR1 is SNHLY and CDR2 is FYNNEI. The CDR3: CASSEDLGTGNTIYF. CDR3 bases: TGTGCCAGCAGTGAAGATCTGGGGACAGGAAACACCATATATTTT.

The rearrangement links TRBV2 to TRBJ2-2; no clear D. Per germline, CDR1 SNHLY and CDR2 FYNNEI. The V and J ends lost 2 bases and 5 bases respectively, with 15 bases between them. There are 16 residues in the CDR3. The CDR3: CASSEHSTDSTGELFF. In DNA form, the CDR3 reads TGTGCCAGCAGTGAACATTCAACAGATTCTACCGGGGAGCTGTTTTTT.

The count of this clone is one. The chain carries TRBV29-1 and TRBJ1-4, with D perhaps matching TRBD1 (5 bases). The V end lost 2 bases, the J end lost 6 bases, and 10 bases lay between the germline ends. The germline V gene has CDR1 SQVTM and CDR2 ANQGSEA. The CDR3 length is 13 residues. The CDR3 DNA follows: TGCAGCGTTGAACGGGGGGAGGATGAAAAACTGTTTTTT. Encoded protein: CSVERGEDEKLFF.

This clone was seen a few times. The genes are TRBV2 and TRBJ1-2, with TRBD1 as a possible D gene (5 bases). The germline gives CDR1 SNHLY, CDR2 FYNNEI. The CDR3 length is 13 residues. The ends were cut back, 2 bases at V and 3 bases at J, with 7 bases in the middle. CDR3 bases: TGTGCCAGCAGTGAATCAGGGTACTATGGCTACACCTTC. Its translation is CASSESGYYGYTF. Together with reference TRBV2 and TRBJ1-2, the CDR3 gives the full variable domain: EPEVTQTPSHQVTQMGQEVILRCVPISNHLYFYWYRQILGQKVEFLVSFYNNEISEKSEIFDDQFSVERPDGSNFTLKIRSTKLEDSAMYFCASSESGYYGYTFGSGTRLTVV.

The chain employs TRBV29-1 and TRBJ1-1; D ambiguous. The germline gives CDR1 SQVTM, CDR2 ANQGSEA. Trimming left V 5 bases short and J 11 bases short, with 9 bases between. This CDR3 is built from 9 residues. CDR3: CSVQPGAFF. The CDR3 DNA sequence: TGCAGCGTTCAACCCGGGGCTTTCTTT.

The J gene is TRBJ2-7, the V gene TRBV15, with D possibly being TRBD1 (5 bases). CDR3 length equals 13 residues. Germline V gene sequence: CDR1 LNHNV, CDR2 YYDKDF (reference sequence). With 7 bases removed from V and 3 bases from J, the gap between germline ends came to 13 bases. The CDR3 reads CATKFSGFYEQYF. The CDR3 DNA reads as TGTGCCACCAAGTTCTCAGGGTTCTACGAGCAGTACTTC.

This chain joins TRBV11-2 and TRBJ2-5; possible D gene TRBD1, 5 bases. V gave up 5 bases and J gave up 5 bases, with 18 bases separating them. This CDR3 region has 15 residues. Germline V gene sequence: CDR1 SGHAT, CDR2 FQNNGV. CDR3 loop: CASSPTPGSGETQYF. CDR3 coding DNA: TGTGCCAGCAGCCCCACTCCAGGGTCAGGGGAGACCCAGTACTTC. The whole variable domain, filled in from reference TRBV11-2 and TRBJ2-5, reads EAGVAQSPRYKIIEKRQSVAFWCNPISGHATLYWYQQILGQGPKLLIQFQNNGVVDDSQLPKDRFSAERLKGVDSTLKIQPAKLEDSAVYLCASSPTPGSGETQYFGPGTRLLVL.

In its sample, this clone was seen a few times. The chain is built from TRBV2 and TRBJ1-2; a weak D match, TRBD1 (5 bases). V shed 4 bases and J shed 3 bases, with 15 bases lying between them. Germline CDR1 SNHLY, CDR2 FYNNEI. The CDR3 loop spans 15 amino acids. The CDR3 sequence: CASSVATETHYGYTF. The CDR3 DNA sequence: TGTGCCAGCAGTGTGGCGACAGAGACTCACTATGGCTACACCTTC.

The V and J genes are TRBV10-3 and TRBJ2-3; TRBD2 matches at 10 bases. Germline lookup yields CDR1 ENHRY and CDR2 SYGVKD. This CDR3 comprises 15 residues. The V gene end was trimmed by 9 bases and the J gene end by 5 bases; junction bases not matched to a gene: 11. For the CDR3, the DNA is TGTGCCATTCTATTACTAGCGGGGAAACAAGATACGCAGTATTTT. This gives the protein CAILLLAGKQDTQYF.

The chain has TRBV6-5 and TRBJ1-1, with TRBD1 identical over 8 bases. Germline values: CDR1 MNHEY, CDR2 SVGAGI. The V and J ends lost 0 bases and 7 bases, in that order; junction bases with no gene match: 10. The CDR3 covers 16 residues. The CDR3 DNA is TGTGCCAGCAGTTACTCGACCGGACAGGGAGTTAGTGAAGCTTTCTTT. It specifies CASSYSTGQGVSEAFF.

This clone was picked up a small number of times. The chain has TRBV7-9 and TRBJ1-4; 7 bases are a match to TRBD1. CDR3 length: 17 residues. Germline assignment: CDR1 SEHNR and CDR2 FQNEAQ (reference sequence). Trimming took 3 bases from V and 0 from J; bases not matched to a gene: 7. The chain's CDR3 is CASSFYTGATTNEKLFF. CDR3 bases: TGTGCCAGCAGCTTTTACACAGGGGCGACAACTAATGAAAAACTGTTTTTT.

This chain's CDR3 is CASSPRQGTYNEQFF. As DNA, the CDR3 is TGTGCCAGCAGCCCCCGACAGGGAACCTACAATGAGCAGTTCTTC. J is TRBJ2-1 and V is TRBV9; 7 bases match TRBD1. Trimming cost V 4 bases and J 2 bases; bases outside gene matches: 6. CDR3 length equals 15 residues. Germline CDR1 reads SGDLS; CDR2 reads YYNGEE. The complete variable domain, with remaining parts taken from reference TRBV9 and TRBJ2-1, reads DSGVTQTPKHLITATGQRVTLRCSPRSGDLSVYWYQQSLDQGLQFLIQYYNGEERAKGNILERFSAQQFPDLHSELNLSSLELGDSALYFCASSPRQGTYNEQFFGPGTRLTVL.

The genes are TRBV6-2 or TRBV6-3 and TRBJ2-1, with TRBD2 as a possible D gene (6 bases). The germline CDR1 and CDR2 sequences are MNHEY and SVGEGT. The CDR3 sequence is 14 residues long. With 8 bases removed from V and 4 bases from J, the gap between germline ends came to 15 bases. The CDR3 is CASCRDSGYNEQFF. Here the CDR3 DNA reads TGTGCCAGCTGCCGGGACTCTGGGTACAATGAGCAGTTCTTC.

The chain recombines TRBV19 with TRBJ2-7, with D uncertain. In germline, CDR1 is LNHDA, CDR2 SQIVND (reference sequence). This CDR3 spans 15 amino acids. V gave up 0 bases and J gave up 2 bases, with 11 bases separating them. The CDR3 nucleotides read TGTGCCAGTAGTATAGATCGTAGAGAAGCCTACGAGCAGTACTTC. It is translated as CASSIDRREAYEQYF.

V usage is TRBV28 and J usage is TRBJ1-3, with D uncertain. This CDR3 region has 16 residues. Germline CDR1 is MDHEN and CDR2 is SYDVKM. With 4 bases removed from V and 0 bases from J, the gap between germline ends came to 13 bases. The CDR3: CASSSILSTSGNTIYF. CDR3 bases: TGTGCCAGCAGTTCTATTTTAAGTACCTCTGGAAACACCATATATTTT. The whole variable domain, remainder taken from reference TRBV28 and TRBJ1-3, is DVKVTQSSRYLVKRTGEKVFLECVQDMDHENMFWYRQDPGLGLRLIYFSYDVKMKEKGDIPEGYSVSREKKERFSLILESASTNQTSMYLCASSSILSTSGNTIYFGEGSWLTVV.

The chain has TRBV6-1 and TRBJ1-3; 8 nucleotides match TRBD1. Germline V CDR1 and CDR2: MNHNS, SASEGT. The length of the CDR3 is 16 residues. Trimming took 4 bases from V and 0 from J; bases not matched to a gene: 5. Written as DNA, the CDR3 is TGTGCCAGCAGTGTGCCAGGGGGCCACTCTGGAAACACCATATATTTT. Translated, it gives CASSVPGGHSGNTIYF.

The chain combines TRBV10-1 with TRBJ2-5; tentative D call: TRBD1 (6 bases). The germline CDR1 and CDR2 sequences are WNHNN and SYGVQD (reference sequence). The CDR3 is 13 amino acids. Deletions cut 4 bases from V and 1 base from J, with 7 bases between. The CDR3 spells CASSGDIQETQYF. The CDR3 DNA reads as TGCGCCAGCAGTGGGGACATCCAAGAGACCCAGTACTTC.

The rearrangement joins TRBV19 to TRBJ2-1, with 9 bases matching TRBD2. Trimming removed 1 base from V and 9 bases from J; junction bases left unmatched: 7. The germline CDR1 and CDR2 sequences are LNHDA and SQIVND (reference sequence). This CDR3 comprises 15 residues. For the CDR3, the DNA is TGTGCCAGTAGTATAGCGTCTAGCGGGGAGATTGAGCAGTTCTTC. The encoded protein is CASSIASSGEIEQFF. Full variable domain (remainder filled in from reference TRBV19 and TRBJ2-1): DGGITQSPKYLFRKEGQNVTLSCEQNLNHDAMYWYRQDPGQGLRLIYYSQIVNDFQKGDIAEGYSVSREKKESFPLTVTSAQKNPTAFYLCASSIASSGEIEQFFGPGTRLTVL.

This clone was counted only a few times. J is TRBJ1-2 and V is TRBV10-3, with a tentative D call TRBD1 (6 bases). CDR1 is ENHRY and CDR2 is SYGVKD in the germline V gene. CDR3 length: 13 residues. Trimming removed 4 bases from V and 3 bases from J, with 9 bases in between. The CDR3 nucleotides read TGTGCCATCAGTGTAGGGGGAGACTATGGCTACACCTTC. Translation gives CAISVGGDYGYTF.

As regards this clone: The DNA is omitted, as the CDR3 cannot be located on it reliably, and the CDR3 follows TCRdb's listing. This CDR3 reads CASSSSGYTEAFF. The J gene is TRBJ1-1, the V gene TRBV11-3. In germline, CDR1 is SGHNT, CDR2 YENEEA. The CDR3 is 13 amino acids long, termini counted.

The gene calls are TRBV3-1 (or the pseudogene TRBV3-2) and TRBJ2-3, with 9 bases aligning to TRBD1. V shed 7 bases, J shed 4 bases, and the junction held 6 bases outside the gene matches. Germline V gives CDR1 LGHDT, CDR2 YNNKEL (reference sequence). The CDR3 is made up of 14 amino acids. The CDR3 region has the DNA TGTGCCAGCAAGTTCGGGACAGGGTCAGATACGCAGTATTTT. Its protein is CASKFGTGSDTQYF.

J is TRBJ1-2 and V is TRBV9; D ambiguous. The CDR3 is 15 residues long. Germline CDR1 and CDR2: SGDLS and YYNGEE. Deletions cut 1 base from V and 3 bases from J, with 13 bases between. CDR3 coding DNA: TGTGCCAGCAGCGTATCAGGCTCTGCTCACTATGGCTACACCTTC. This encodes CASSVSGSAHYGYTF.

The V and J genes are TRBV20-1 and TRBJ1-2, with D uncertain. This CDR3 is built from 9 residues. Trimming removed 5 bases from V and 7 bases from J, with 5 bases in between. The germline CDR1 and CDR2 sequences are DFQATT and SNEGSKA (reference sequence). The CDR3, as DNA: TGCAGTGCTCCAGGTGGCTACACCTTC. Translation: CSAPGGYTF.

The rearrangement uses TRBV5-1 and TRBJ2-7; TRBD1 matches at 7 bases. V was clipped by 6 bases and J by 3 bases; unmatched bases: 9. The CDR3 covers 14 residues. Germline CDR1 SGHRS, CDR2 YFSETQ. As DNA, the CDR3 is TGCGCCAGCAACGGCAGGGGGAGAGGCTACGAGCAGTACTTC. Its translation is CASNGRGRGYEQYF. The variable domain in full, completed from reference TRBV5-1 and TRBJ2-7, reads KAGVTQTPRYLIKTRGQQVTLSCSPISGHRSVSWYQQTPGQGLQFLFEYFSETQRNKGNFPGRFSGRQFSNSRSEMNVSTLELGDSALYLCASNGRGRGYEQYFGPGTRLTVT.

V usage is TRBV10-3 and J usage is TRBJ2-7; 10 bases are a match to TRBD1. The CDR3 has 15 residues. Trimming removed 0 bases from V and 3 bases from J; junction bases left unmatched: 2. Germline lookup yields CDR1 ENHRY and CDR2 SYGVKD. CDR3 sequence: CAISESRTGGYEQYF. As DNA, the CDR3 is TGTGCCATCAGTGAGTCCCGGACAGGGGGCTACGAGCAGTACTTC.

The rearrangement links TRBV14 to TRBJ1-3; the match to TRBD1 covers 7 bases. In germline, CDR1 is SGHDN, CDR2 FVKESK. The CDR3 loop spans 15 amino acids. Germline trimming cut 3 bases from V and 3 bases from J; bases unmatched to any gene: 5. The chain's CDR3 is CASSQGRGLGNTIYF. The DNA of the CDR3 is TGTGCCAGCAGCCAGGGAAGGGGGCTTGGAAACACCATATATTTT.

The CDR3 spells CASSRTGTSGRETQYF. In nucleotides, the CDR3 is TGCGCCAGCAGCAGGACCGGGACTAGCGGTCGGGAGACCCAGTACTTC. The rearrangement links TRBV5-1 to TRBJ2-5; 11 bases are a match to TRBD2. This CDR3 region has 16 residues. CDR1 is SGHRS and CDR2 is YFSETQ in the germline V gene. J was trimmed by 5 bases and V by 4 bases; bases with no gene match: 10.

DNA of the CDR3: TGCGCCAGCAGCTTTAAGGGACAGAACACCGGGGAGCTGTTTTTT. Its protein product is CASSFKGQNTGELFF. This chain links TRBV5-1 with TRBJ2-2; a weak D match, TRBD1 (6 bases). V was trimmed by 2 bases and J by 1 base, leaving 9 bases between them. CDR1 and CDR2 (germline): SGHRS, YFSETQ. CDR3 length: 15 amino acids.